This is a list of T cell receptor beta chains from one sample in a study of cytomegalovirus exposure and HLA in healthy donors. Assay: immunoSEQ multiplex PCR; the TCRdb copy retains only in-frame clones and omits some. Of about 130,000 clones in the sample, 84% were seen once. The material sequenced was PBMCs. The receptors were gathered from a woman aged 18-35 years in good health and CMV-seropositive. Each CDR3 is given with its conserved first and last residue. D genes are given only for firm matches. Clone size is shown for a subset of rows, as once, few, many or a class of expanded clone.

cdr3_length: 14; j_call: TRBJ1-2; clone_size: once; v_call: TRBV19; d_call: TRBD1; cdr3_aa: CASNWRQGDYGYTF; cdr3_nt: TGTGCCAGTAATTGGCGACAGGGCGACTATGGCTACACCTTC
cdr3_length: 15; j_call: TRBJ2-7; clone_size: .; v_call: TRBV2; d_call: TRBD2; cdr3_aa: CASSEGETSFDEQYF; cdr3_nt: TGTGCCAGCAGTGAAGGAGAGACTAGCTTCGACGAGCAGTACTTC
cdr3_length: 12; j_call: TRBJ2-1; clone_size: .; v_call: TRBV6-5; d_call: .; cdr3_aa: CASSQLGTEQFF; cdr3_nt: TGTGCCAGCAGCCAACTAGGTACTGAGCAGTTCTTC
cdr3_length: 15; j_call: TRBJ1-5; clone_size: .; v_call: TRBV28; d_call: TRBD1; cdr3_aa: CASSLLGGLNQPQHF; cdr3_nt: TGTGCCAGCAGTTTGCTAGGGGGCCTCAATCAGCCCCAGCATTTT
cdr3_length: 11; j_call: TRBJ2-5; clone_size: .; v_call: TRBV30; d_call: .; cdr3_aa: CAWSGQETQYF; cdr3_nt: TGTGCCTGGAGTGGGCAGGAGACCCAGTACTTC
cdr3_length: 12; j_call: TRBJ2-5; clone_size: few; v_call: TRBV6-6; d_call: .; cdr3_aa: CASSNSGTPIYF; cdr3_nt: TGTGCCAGCAGCAACTCCGGGACTCCCATTTACTTC
cdr3_length: 15; j_call: TRBJ1-4; clone_size: .; v_call: TRBV27; d_call: .; cdr3_aa: CASRAGTPFNEKLFF; cdr3_nt: TGTGCCAGCAGGGCCGGGACACCTTTTAATGAAAAACTGTTTTTT
cdr3_length: 15; j_call: TRBJ1-5; clone_size: .; v_call: TRBV7-9; d_call: .; cdr3_aa: CASSPAGQNNQPQHF; cdr3_nt: TGTGCCAGCAGCCCCGCCGGACAGAACAATCAGCCCCAGCATTTT
cdr3_length: 16; j_call: TRBJ1-5; clone_size: once; v_call: TRBV10-3; d_call: .; cdr3_aa: CAISESRGGRGQPQHF; cdr3_nt: TGTGCCATCAGTGAGTCGAGGGGGGGGAGAGGCCAGCCCCAGCATTTT
cdr3_length: 15; j_call: TRBJ2-5; clone_size: large; v_call: TRBV11-2; d_call: .; cdr3_aa: CASSLVVAGQETQYF; cdr3_nt: TGTGCCAGCAGCTTAGTTGTGGCAGGGCAAGAGACCCAGTACTTC
cdr3_length: 14; j_call: TRBJ2-3; clone_size: .; v_call: TRBV6-6; d_call: .; cdr3_aa: CASSYQGSTDTQYF; cdr3_nt: TGTGCCAGCAGTTACCAGGGGAGCACAGATACGCAGTATTTT
cdr3_length: 15; j_call: TRBJ2-4; clone_size: .; v_call: TRBV5-4; d_call: TRBD1; cdr3_aa: CASSFEGAGADIQYF; cdr3_nt: TGTGCCAGCAGCTTCGAGGGGGCGGGTGCGGACATTCAGTACTTC
cdr3_length: 12; j_call: TRBJ1-1; clone_size: few; v_call: TRBV28; d_call: .; cdr3_aa: CASRLSGVSAFF; cdr3_nt: TGTGCCAGCCGACTCTCAGGGGTTTCGGCTTTCTTT
cdr3_length: 14; j_call: TRBJ2-2; clone_size: .; v_call: TRBV11-2; d_call: .; cdr3_aa: CASCITGNTGELFF; cdr3_nt: TGTGCCAGCTGTATTACAGGGAACACCGGGGAGCTGTTTTTT
cdr3_length: 14; j_call: TRBJ2-7; clone_size: .; v_call: TRBV5-1; d_call: .; cdr3_aa: CASSLAPGANEQYF; cdr3_nt: TGCGCCAGCAGCTTGGCCCCAGGGGCCAACGAGCAGTACTTC
cdr3_length: 14; j_call: TRBJ2-3; clone_size: .; v_call: TRBV7-2; d_call: .; cdr3_aa: CASSSPLARDTQYF; cdr3_nt: TGTGCCAGCAGCTCCCCCCTGGCCAGAGATACGCAGTATTTT
cdr3_length: 15; j_call: TRBJ2-3; clone_size: few; v_call: TRBV12-5; d_call: TRBD1; cdr3_aa: CASDKPGQGYPSKYF; cdr3_nt: TGTGCTAGTGACAAACCGGGACAGGGATATCCCAGCAAGTATTTT
cdr3_length: 15; j_call: TRBJ2-1; clone_size: .; v_call: TRBV6-4; d_call: TRBD2; cdr3_aa: CASSGTSGGYNEQFF; cdr3_nt: TGTGCCAGCAGTGGGACTAGCGGGGGCTACAATGAGCAGTTCTTC
cdr3_length: 14; j_call: TRBJ1-1; clone_size: .; v_call: TRBV7-9; d_call: .; cdr3_aa: CASSLAGGAGEAFF; cdr3_nt: TGTGCCAGCAGCCTCGCGGGAGGGGCCGGTGAAGCTTTCTTT
cdr3_length: 15; j_call: TRBJ1-4; clone_size: .; v_call: TRBV2; d_call: TRBD1; cdr3_aa: CASSGQRTGFEKLFF; cdr3_nt: TGTGCCAGCAGTGGGCAGAGGACAGGGTTTGAAAAACTGTTTTTT
cdr3_length: 13; j_call: TRBJ2-3; clone_size: .; v_call: TRBV28; d_call: TRBD2; cdr3_aa: CASGREDVNTQYF; cdr3_nt: TGTGCCAGCGGCCGGGAGGACGTTAATACGCAGTATTTT
cdr3_length: 12; j_call: TRBJ2-5; clone_size: .; v_call: TRBV5-4; d_call: .; cdr3_aa: CASSSGEETQYF; cdr3_nt: TGTGCCAGCAGCTCGGGGGAGGAGACCCAGTACTTC
cdr3_length: 19; j_call: TRBJ2-7; clone_size: .; v_call: TRBV6-4; d_call: TRBD2; cdr3_aa: CASSGPGTSGGAWSYEQYF; cdr3_nt: TGTGCCAGCAGTGGGCCCGGGACTAGCGGGGGGGCCTGGTCCTACGAGCAGTACTTC
cdr3_length: 15; j_call: TRBJ2-7; clone_size: .; v_call: TRBV19; d_call: TRBD1; cdr3_aa: CASSASGTGTYEQYF; cdr3_nt: TGTGCCAGTAGTGCCTCCGGGACAGGGACCTACGAGCAGTACTTC